The clone carrying this T cell receptor beta chain was detected once. As yet, its antigen is unknown. These data belong to a study of cytomegalovirus exposure and HLA in healthy donors. General study findings and limits: Association of a missense DCLRE1C variant with TCR beta V- and J-gene trimming was reported in a later analysis. Cytomegalovirus status, reportedly, was diagnosed with high specificity and sensitivity by the classifier.

Healthy bone marrow donors made up the donor group. The PCR contained 60 Vbeta and 13 Jbeta primers. Assay used: immunoSEQ multiplex PCR; TCRdb lists only in-frame clones, some missing. The sample comprises some 150,000 clones, 82% of which are singletons, and about 3.4% rests with the top ten. The germline V gene has CDR1 SGDLS and CDR2 YYNGEE. The CDR3 is 15 amino acids. V gave up 4 bases and J gave up 2 bases; unmatched junction bases: 8. The genes are TRBV9 and TRBJ2-7, with 8 positions matching TRBD2. The TCR comes from a man aged 18 to 29 in good health and CMV-seropositive. Sequencing was done on a sample of PBMCs. This CDR3 is CASSLGGDVTYEQYF. In nucleotides, the CDR3 is TGTGCCAGCAGCCTCGGGGGGGATGTGACCTACGAGCAGTACTTC.